Listed here are 25 T cell receptor beta chains from one sample, sequenced in a study of patients and donors after allogeneic stem cell transplantation (dated by TCRdb to about 2020). Libraries came from RT-PCR. The listed sequencing device is NextSeq 550. In-frame beta chains were kept once TCRdb had trimmed the public reads at Q25 with fastp and called clones with MiXCR. Each record represents a unique CDR3 protein, reported with the most common genes and DNA among its rows. Across this sample there are about a million distinct CDR3 sequences, with around 17% seen only once. The leading ten clones occupy around 6% of the sample. Sequencing input: blood, either unsorted or a sorted T cell fraction (not recorded which). The receptors come from a human donor who was either an allogeneic HSCT recipient or a stem cell or donor lymphocyte infusion donor (not recorded which). It is not recorded whose cells these are; they may come from a transplant donor.

This clonotype has more than one count but fewer than ten. The chain links TRBV15 to TRBJ2-7; 8 nucleotides align to TRBD2. Per the germline V gene, CDR1 is LNHNV and CDR2 is YYDKDF (reference sequence). The CDR3 is 15 residues long. J lost 5 bases, V lost 0 bases, and 6 bases had no gene match. CDR3 nucleotide sequence: TGTGCCACCAGCAGAGATCGACTAGCGCTCGACGAGCAGTACTTC. Protein product: CATSRDRLALDEQYF.

This clonotype was detected a few times. J is TRBJ2-3 and V is TRBV4-3; 8 bases agree with TRBD2. The germline CDR1 and CDR2 sequences are LGHNA and YSLEER. The junction had 13 bases not matched to a gene; V was cut back by 0 bases and J by 8 bases. This CDR3 has 17 residues. The CDR3 DNA is TGCGCCAGCAGCCAAGATTTCAGCGGGGGCAGTAGGTTTACGCAGTATTTT. The encoded protein is CASSQDFSGGSRFTQYF.

The rearrangement uses TRBV7-2 and TRBJ2-1, with 10 nucleotides matching TRBD2. The CDR3 runs 16 residues. Germline V gene sequence: CDR1 SGHTA, CDR2 FQGNSA. J was trimmed by 4 bases and V by 6 bases; bases with no gene match: 9. The CDR3 DNA reads as TGTGCCAGCAGGAGGAGGCGGACTAGCGGTTACAATGAGCAGTTCTTC. Translating gives CASRRRRTSGYNEQFF.

The sample holds a few counts of this clonotype. The chain employs TRBV5-8 and TRBJ1-1; tentative D call: TRBD1 (5 bases). V was pared by 0 bases and J by 7 bases, with 10 bases between. Germline CDR1 reads SGHTS; CDR2 reads YDEGEE. This CDR3 has 13 amino acids. The CDR3 region is CASSLAGGGEAFF. As DNA, the CDR3 is TGTGCCAGCAGCTTGGCCGGGGGGGGTGAAGCTTTCTTT.

This clonotype has just a few counts. The chain employs TRBV2 and TRBJ2-3, with a possible D match to TRBD2 (6 bases). Germline V lookup: CDR1 SNHLY, CDR2 FYNNEI. V lost 6 bases and J lost 0, with 13 bases in between. This CDR3 has 15 amino acids. CDR3 sequence (DNA): TGTGCCAGCAGGACTAGACCGGCTAGCACAGATACGCAGTATTTT. This translates into CASRTRPASTDTQYF. Combining the CDR3 with reference TRBV2 and TRBJ2-3 gives the whole variable domain EPEVTQTPSHQVTQMGQEVILRCVPISNHLYFYWYRQILGQKVEFLVSFYNNEISEKSEIFDDQFSVERPDGSNFTLKIRSTKLEDSAMYFCASRTRPASTDTQYFGPGTRLTVL.

This clonotype was detected a few times. This chain connects TRBV20-1 to TRBJ2-7; 7 nucleotides agree with TRBD2. The junction had 8 bases not matched to a gene; V was cut back by 3 bases and J by 6 bases. Germline CDR1 reads DFQATT; CDR2 reads SNEGSKA (reference sequence). This CDR3 spans 13 amino acids. The CDR3 DNA follows: TGCAGTGCTAGTCCCGGGAGGAGAAGCGAGCAGTACTTC. It specifies CSASPGRRSEQYF.

This clonotype was found a few times. The J gene is TRBJ2-5, the V gene TRBV7-2; 9 nucleotides agree with TRBD2. Germline V gene data show CDR1 as SGHTA and CDR2 as FQGNSA. The CDR3 totals 15 residues. Trimming took 3 bases from V and 5 from J; bases not matched to a gene: 7. The DNA of the CDR3 is TGTGCCAGCAGCTTGGGTAGCGGGGGTGGTGAGACCCAGTACTTC. This translates into CASSLGSGGGETQYF. Full variable domain (missing parts from reference TRBV7-2 and TRBJ2-5): GAGVSQSPSNKVTEKGKDVELRCDPISGHTALYWYRQSLGQGLEFLIYFQGNSAPDKSGLPSDRFSAERTGGSVSTLTIQRTQQEDSAVYLCASSLGSGGGETQYFGPGTRLLVL.

The chain joins TRBV30 to TRBJ2-1; a weak D match, TRBD2 (5 bases). CDR1 is GTSNPN, CDR2 SVGIG, per germline (reference sequence). V gave up 4 bases and J gave up 6 bases, with 13 bases separating them. CDR3 size: 13 residues. The chain's CDR3 is CAWTAGHFNEQFF. CDR3 in DNA: TGTGCCTGGACCGCGGGTCACTTCAATGAGCAGTTCTTC.

The chain is built from TRBV3-1 and TRBJ2-5; TRBD2 agrees at 11 bases. CDR1 and CDR2 from the germline V gene are LGHDT and YNNKEL (reference sequence). The CDR3 extends over 16 amino acids. With V trimmed by 6 bases and J by 2 bases, 8 bases remained unmatched. The CDR3 nucleotides are TGTGCCAGCAGAGCCCCACTAGCGGGAGATCAAGAGACCCAGTACTTC. It encodes CASRAPLAGDQETQYF.

The chain employs TRBV7-9 and TRBJ1-2; D is undetermined. V shed 5 bases and J shed 4 bases, with 14 bases lying between them. The CDR3 spans 14 residues. The germline V gene has CDR1 SEHNR and CDR2 FQNEAQ (reference sequence). CDR3 sequence reads: CASSALAGIYGYTF. Written as DNA, the CDR3 is TGTGCCAGCAGCGCCCTGGCCGGTATCTATGGCTACACCTTC.

This clonotype was counted between two and nine times. The chain uses TRBV29-1 and TRBJ1-1; D is undetermined. This CDR3 has 12 amino acids. Germline V gene lookup returns CDR1 SQVTM and CDR2 ANQGSEA. Trimming stripped 4 bases from V and 5 bases from J, with 11 bases between. The DNA of the CDR3 is TGCAGCGTTGCCGCAGGTCGGACTGAAGCTTTCTTT. It codes for CSVAAGRTEAFF.

As DNA, the CDR3 is TGTGCCAGCAGTGATCGGCGCTACCGCAGCTACGAGCAGTACTTC. This sequence encodes CASSDRRYRSYEQYF. The V and J genes are TRBV6-1 and TRBJ2-7; D gene ambiguous. This CDR3 region has 15 residues. Germline V gene data show CDR1 as MNHNS and CDR2 as SASEGT. V was trimmed by 3 bases and J by 3 bases, leaving 15 bases between them.

This clonotype appeared once. The chain couples TRBV5-5 to TRBJ1-5; D possibly corresponds to TRBD1 (5 bases). Germline V gene sequence: CDR1 SGHKS, CDR2 YYEKEE (reference sequence). V was cut by 1 base and J by 6 bases, with 11 bases left in between. The CDR3 totals 14 residues. The CDR3 region is CASSLSQGRQPQHF. In DNA form, the CDR3 reads TGTGCCAGCAGCTTGTCGCAGGGACGTCAGCCCCAGCATTTT.

This clonotype has just a few counts. The genes are TRBV24-1 and TRBJ2-5, with D perhaps TRBD1 (6 bases). The germline V and J ends were trimmed by 4 bases and 10 bases, with 12 bases remaining between them. CDR1 and CDR2 (germline): KGHDR, SFDVKD. The CDR3 runs to 12 residues. CDR3 in amino acids: CATSDSNRDQYF. CDR3 DNA: TGTGCCACCAGTGACTCTAACAGGGACCAGTACTTC.

This clonotype was seen a few times. V and J are TRBV3-1 and TRBJ2-1; unclear D gene. Deletions cut 4 bases from V and 7 bases from J, with 17 bases between. This CDR3 region has 15 residues. Germline CDR1 LGHDT, CDR2 YNNKEL (reference sequence). The CDR3 DNA follows: TGTGCCAGCAGCCTGGGATCCCGAGTCCAGAATGAGCAGTTCTTC. Its protein is CASSLGSRVQNEQFF.

The count of this clonotype is one. The rearrangement links TRBV20-1 to TRBJ1-2, with 11 nucleotides matching TRBD1. The CDR3 is 14 residues long. After removal of 5 bases from V and 4 bases from J, the junction contained 6 bases not matched to a gene. CDR1 and CDR2 from the germline V gene are DFQATT and SNEGSKA (reference sequence). CDR3 region: CSAGGTGGFYGYTF. The CDR3 DNA sequence: TGCAGTGCTGGAGGGACAGGGGGATTCTATGGCTACACCTTC.

The gene calls are TRBV5-4 and TRBJ2-2; possibly TRBD1 or TRBD2 for D (5 bases each). Trimming took 4 bases from V and 3 from J, leaving 16 bases between them. The CDR3 is made up of 16 amino acids. Germline-derived CDR1 and CDR2 are SGHNT and YYREEE (reference sequence). CDR3 sequence (DNA): TGTGCCAGCAGCCGTATGAGGGGAGCCGACACCGGGGAGCTGTTTTTT. Its protein product is CASSRMRGADTGELFF. The full variable domain, its missing parts supplied by reference TRBV5-4 and TRBJ2-2, is ETGVTQSPTHLIKTRGQQVTLRCSSQSGHNTVSWYQQALGQGPQFIFQYYREEENGRGNFPPRFSGLQFPNYSSELNVNALELDDSALYLCASSRMRGADTGELFFGEGSRLTVL.

The chain uses TRBV7-9 and TRBJ2-3, with D uncertain. Germline loops: CDR1 SEHNR, CDR2 FQNEAQ (reference sequence). The CDR3 totals 9 residues. V was cut by 10 bases and J by 6 bases, with 5 bases left in between. The CDR3 reads CATRDTQYF. The CDR3 nucleotides read TGTGCCACCCGGGATACGCAGTATTTT.

This clonotype was counted between two and nine times. The V gene is TRBV18, the J gene TRBJ2-7; D call uncertain. The CDR3 contains 12 residues. Looked up from germline, CDR1 is KGHSH and CDR2 is LQKENI. Trimming removed 3 bases at V and 2 bases at J, with 5 bases between. The CDR3, as DNA: TGTGCCAGCTCACCCGTAGCCTACGAGCAGTACTTC. Protein sequence: CASSPVAYEQYF.

The J gene is TRBJ2-1, the V gene TRBV12-3 or TRBV12-4; the D call may be TRBD1 or TRBD2 (5 bases each). The CDR3 is made up of 13 amino acids. V was trimmed by 5 bases and J by 7 bases, leaving 12 bases between them. The CDR3 region is CASSELGVNEQFF. CDR3 sequence (DNA): TGTGCCAGCAGTGAACTAGGGGTTAATGAGCAGTTCTTC.

The chain uses TRBV5-6 and TRBJ2-7; TRBD2 might be the D (5 bases). The CDR3 is 14 amino acids. Germline loops: CDR1 SGHDT, CDR2 YYEEEE. V shed 1 base and J shed 3 bases, with 11 bases lying between them. Here the CDR3 reads CASSLFDGNYEQYF. The CDR3 nucleotides are TGTGCCAGCAGCTTGTTTGACGGGAACTACGAGCAGTACTTC.

This clonotype was counted ten times or more. This rearrangement joins TRBV12-3 or TRBV12-4 to TRBJ2-1; D is perhaps TRBD1 (5 bases). CDR3 length equals 17 residues. Trimming cost V 2 bases and J 7 bases, with 21 bases left between them. The CDR3 bases are TGTGCCAGCAGTTTATTAGGGGTCGGAAGATCCGCTAATGAGCAGTTCTTC. Its translation: CASSLLGVGRSANEQFF.

A few counts support this clonotype. The rearrangement uses TRBV7-6 and TRBJ2-7; TRBD2 matches 11 bases. The CDR3 consists of 15 residues. V gave up 4 bases and J gave up 5 bases; unmatched junction bases: 7. Germline loops: CDR1 SGHVS, CDR2 FNYEAQ. CDR3 sequence: CASSSILAGVNEQYF. Written as DNA, the CDR3 is TGTGCCAGCAGCTCAATACTAGCGGGAGTAAACGAGCAGTACTTC. The whole variable domain, remainder taken from reference TRBV7-6 and TRBJ2-7, is GAGVSQSPRYKVTKRGQDVALRCDPISGHVSLYWYRQALGQGPEFLTYFNYEAQQDKSGLPNDRFSAERPEGSISTLTIQRTEQRDSAMYRCASSSILAGVNEQYFGPGTRLTVT.

This chain connects TRBV7-9 to TRBJ2-1; the match to TRBD1 covers 9 bases. Germline CDR1 and CDR2: SEHNR and FQNEAQ (reference sequence). V trimming: 4 bases; J trimming: 4 bases; junction bases outside the gene matches: 5. This CDR3 is built from 15 residues. Here the CDR3 reads CASSYGQGLYNEQFF. CDR3 DNA sequence: TGTGCCAGCAGCTACGGACAGGGGCTTTACAATGAGCAGTTCTTC.

V gene TRBV27 combines with J gene TRBJ2-7; 10 bases are a match to TRBD2. CDR3 length: 15 amino acids. J lost 5 bases, V lost 3 bases, and 7 bases had no gene match. Per germline, CDR1 MNHEY and CDR2 SMNVEV (reference sequence). CDR3 loop: CASSFVLAGENEQYF. The CDR3 DNA is TGTGCCAGCAGTTTTGTCCTAGCGGGAGAAAACGAGCAGTACTTC.